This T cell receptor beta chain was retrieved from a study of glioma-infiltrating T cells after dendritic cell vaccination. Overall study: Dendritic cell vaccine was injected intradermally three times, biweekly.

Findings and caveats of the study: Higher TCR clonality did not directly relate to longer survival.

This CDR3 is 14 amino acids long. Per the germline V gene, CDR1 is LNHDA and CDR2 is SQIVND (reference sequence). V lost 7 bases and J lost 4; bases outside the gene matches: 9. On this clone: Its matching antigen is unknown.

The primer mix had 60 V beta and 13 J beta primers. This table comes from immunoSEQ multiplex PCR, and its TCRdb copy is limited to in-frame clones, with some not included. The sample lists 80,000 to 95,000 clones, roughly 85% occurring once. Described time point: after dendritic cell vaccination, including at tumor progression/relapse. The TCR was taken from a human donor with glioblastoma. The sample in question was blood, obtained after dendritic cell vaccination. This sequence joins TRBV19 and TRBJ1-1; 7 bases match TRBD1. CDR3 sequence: CASMVEGASTEAFF. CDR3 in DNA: TGTGCCAGTATGGTAGAGGGGGCGAGCACTGAAGCTTTCTTT.